This T cell receptor beta chain was sequenced for a study of siplizumab effects on memory and regulatory T cells. Study-wide points: Alloreactive sequences traceable to unstimulated CD4+ memory cells were significantly reduced by siplizumab.

In the case of this clone: The antigen is not known.

The CDR3 has 14 amino acids. CDR1 and CDR2 (germline): LNHDA, SQIVND (reference sequence). The V end was cut by 0 bases, the J end by 8 bases, with 13 bases between. The data were produced by immunoSEQ multiplex PCR, yet TCRdb's version contains in-frame clones alone and is incomplete. The sample lists roughly 64,000 clones; approximately 97% were seen once. The sequence was obtained from a human donor in good health. The specimen was naive CD8+ T cells sorted from blood. The chain joins TRBV19 to TRBJ1-2; a possible D gene is TRBD1 (6 bases). CDR3 in DNA: TGTGCCAGTAGTATAGATGTGACAGGAGCCGGCTACACCTTC. Protein: CASSIDVTGAGYTF.